Listed here are 24 T cell receptor beta chains from one sample, sequenced in a study of cytomegalovirus exposure and HLA in healthy donors (TCRdb year 2017). Receptor amplification or capture employed the immunoSEQ multiplex PCR assay. For the multiplex PCR, a mixture combining 60 forward primers for TCR Vbeta segments and 13 reverse primers for TCR Jbeta segments was used. As stored in TCRdb, this immuneACCESS dataset retains in-frame rearrangements with V and J assigned. A fraction of the clones does not appear; measured against another copy, unresolved V genes explain less than half of the discrepancy, and the remainder lacks a known reason. Across this sample there are 150,000 to 200,000 clones, with over 70% seen only once. The biggest ten clones account for roughly 5% of the sample. Input material: PBMCs. Every receptor here comes from a middle-aged man in good health and CMV-seronegative.

The V call is TRBV15, the J call TRBJ2-7, with a possible D match to TRBD2 (5 bases). The germline V and J ends were trimmed by 3 bases and 7 bases, with 10 bases remaining between them. This CDR3 has 12 amino acids. The V gene's germline CDR1 is LNHNV and CDR2 YYDKDF (reference sequence). CDR3 nucleotide sequence: TGTGCCACCAGCAGGTGGGAGAGAGAGCAGTACTTC. Protein product: CATSRWEREQYF.

The chain uses TRBV5-8 and TRBJ2-1; 10 positions match TRBD1. The V gene's germline CDR1 is SGHTS and CDR2 YDEGEE. This CDR3 region has 15 residues. Trimming at V came to 6 bases and at J to 3 bases, leaving 6 bases not matched to a gene. In nucleotides, the CDR3 is TGTGCCAGCACCCCCGGGACAGGGGACTACAATGAGCAGTTCTTC. Its translation: CASTPGTGDYNEQFF.

The V and J genes are TRBV2 and TRBJ2-7; 7 bases fit TRBD2. The CDR3 is 15 amino acids. CDR1 is SNHLY, CDR2 FYNNEI, per germline. Trimming cost V 3 bases and J 4 bases; bases outside gene matches: 9. The CDR3 loop reads CASSDSFGGGYEQYF. The CDR3 DNA sequence: TGTGCCAGCAGTGATAGTTTTGGGGGGGGGTACGAGCAGTACTTC.

This clone was recorded a few times. The chain recombines TRBV5-8 with TRBJ2-6; 7 bases match TRBD2. In germline, CDR1 is SGHTS, CDR2 YDEGEE. The CDR3 length is 16 residues. Unmatched junction bases numbered 7, after V lost 4 bases and J lost 3 bases. The CDR3, as DNA: TGTGCCAGCAGCCACGGGGGGAGTTATGGGGCCAACGTCCTGACTTTC. Its translation: CASSHGGSYGANVLTF.

This sequence joins TRBV11-3 and TRBJ2-3, with TRBD2 matching over 8 bases. Trimming took 1 base from V and 5 from J; bases not matched to a gene: 5. Germline V CDR1 and CDR2: SGHNT, YENEEA. This CDR3 comprises 15 residues. CDR3 DNA: TGTGCCAGCAGCTTAGGAGGTAGCGGGAAAGATACGCAGTATTTT. Protein product: CASSLGGSGKDTQYF.

V gene TRBV19 combines with J gene TRBJ2-5; D unresolved. CDR1 is LNHDA and CDR2 is SQIVND in the germline V gene (reference sequence). The CDR3 spans 11 residues. Trimming took 6 bases from V and 2 from J, leaving 4 bases between them. Written as DNA, the CDR3 is TGTGCCAGTAGACAGCAAGAGACCCAGTACTTC. It codes for CASRQQETQYF. Combining the CDR3 with reference TRBV19 and TRBJ2-5 gives the whole variable domain DGGITQSPKYLFRKEGQNVTLSCEQNLNHDAMYWYRQDPGQGLRLIYYSQIVNDFQKGDIAEGYSVSREKKESFPLTVTSAQKNPTAFYLCASRQQETQYFGPGTRLLVL.

The chain combines TRBV11-3 with TRBJ2-1, with 8 bases identical to TRBD2. CDR1 is SGHNT, CDR2 YENEEA, per germline. Losses at the gene ends were 1 base for V and 4 bases for J; bases not matched to a gene: 3. This CDR3 is 15 amino acids long. The CDR3 region is CASSLVTSGYNEQFF. The CDR3 DNA reads as TGTGCCAGCAGCTTAGTTACTAGCGGATACAATGAGCAGTTCTTC. The complete variable domain, with remaining parts taken from reference TRBV11-3 and TRBJ2-1, reads EAGVVQSPRYKIIEKKQPVAFWCNPISGHNTLYWYLQNLGQGPELLIRYENEEAVDDSQLPKDRFSAERLKGVDSTLKIQPAELGDSAVYLCASSLVTSGYNEQFFGPGTRLTVL.

The chain links TRBV12-1 to TRBJ2-7; TRBD2, the table's D call, was not compared with the DNA. TRBV12-1 is shown as a pseudogene. CDR3 length: 14 residues. The CDR3 DNA is TGTGCCAGCAGCTGCCACCTTGGCGCGGGCGAGCAGTACTTC. Amino acid sequence: CASSCHLGAGEQYF.

This CDR3 is CASSIWDRSYEQYF. CDR3 coding DNA: TGTGCCAGCAGCATATGGGACAGAAGCTACGAGCAGTACTTC. The chain is built from TRBV7-9 and TRBJ2-7; 7 nucleotides line up with TRBD1. CDR1 and CDR2 (germline): SEHNR, FQNEAQ (reference sequence). J gave up 3 bases and V 5 bases, and 7 bases lay outside the gene matches. There are 14 residues in the CDR3. Full variable domain (missing parts from reference TRBV7-9 and TRBJ2-7): DTGVSQNPRHKITKRGQNVTFRCDPISEHNRLYWYRQTLGQGPEFLTYFQNEAQLEKSRLLSDRFSAERPKGSFSTLEIQRTEQGDSAMYLCASSIWDRSYEQYFGPGTRLTVT.

The rearrangement uses TRBV29-1 and TRBJ2-1; D not certain. V lost 5 bases to trimming and J lost 8 bases, with 7 bases between them. The CDR3 spans 10 residues. CDR1 is SQVTM, CDR2 ANQGSEA, per germline. This CDR3 is CSVTVYEQFF. The CDR3 DNA sequence: TGCAGCGTTACAGTCTATGAGCAGTTCTTC.

As concerns this clone: Other nucleotide sequences in the sample specify the same CDR3. The rearrangement links TRBV11-2 to TRBJ1-1; TRBD1 is a possible D gene (6 bases). The CDR3 is 14 amino acids. The germline gives CDR1 SGHAT, CDR2 FQNNGV. The V end lost 5 bases, the J end lost 0 bases, and 10 bases lay between the germline ends. The CDR3 region has the DNA TGTGCCAGCAGCCTTGGACAGATGAACACTGAAGCTTTCTTT. It is translated as CASSLGQMNTEAFF. The variable domain in full, completed from reference TRBV11-2 and TRBJ1-1, reads EAGVAQSPRYKIIEKRQSVAFWCNPISGHATLYWYQQILGQGPKLLIQFQNNGVVDDSQLPKDRFSAERLKGVDSTLKIQPAKLEDSAVYLCASSLGQMNTEAFFGQGTRLTVV.

The rearrangement links TRBV7-2 to TRBJ2-7; D is perhaps TRBD2 (5 bases). This CDR3 has 14 amino acids. V lost 2 bases and J 2 bases, leaving 10 bases between the germline ends. Germline V gives CDR1 SGHTA, CDR2 FQGNSA. The CDR3 DNA reads as TGTGCCAGCAGCTTACTCCCGGGGACCTACGAGCAGTACTTC. It encodes CASSLLPGTYEQYF.

The CDR3 protein is CASSYRVRGTGELFF. The CDR3 nucleotides read TGTGCCAGCAGTTACAGAGTGCGAGGCACCGGGGAGCTGTTTTTT. The rearrangement links TRBV6-5 to TRBJ2-2; D remains ambiguous. Trimming shortened V by 2 bases and J by 4 bases, and 11 bases separated the two germline ends. CDR3 length: 15 residues. In germline, CDR1 is MNHEY, CDR2 SVGAGI.

This clone is a singleton in its sample. The chain combines TRBV7-6 with TRBJ2-7, with 9 bases that match TRBD2. The length of the CDR3 is 15 residues. Germline V gene lookup returns CDR1 SGHVS and CDR2 FNYEAQ. The trim removed 0 bases at V and 4 bases at J, leaving 4 bases unmatched. CDR3 bases: TGTGCCAGCAGCTTAGCCCTAGCGGGATCGTACGAGCAGTACTTC. This sequence encodes CASSLALAGSYEQYF.

This clone was seen a few times. The chain uses TRBV30 and TRBJ2-1, with 9 bases fitting TRBD2. With 0 bases clipped from V and 4 bases from J, the junction kept 4 bases outside the gene matches. The CDR3 is 15 residues long. The germline CDR1 and CDR2 sequences are GTSNPN and SVGIG (reference sequence). The chain's CDR3 is CAWSVSSGIYNEQFF. The CDR3 coding sequence is TGTGCCTGGAGTGTCTCTAGCGGGATTTACAATGAGCAGTTCTTC.

The genes are TRBV7-2 and TRBJ2-7; 9 positions match TRBD1. The germline CDR1 and CDR2 sequences are SGHTA and FQGNSA. The CDR3 contains 14 residues. J lost 2 bases, V lost 5 bases, and 4 bases had no gene match. The DNA of the CDR3 is TGTGCCAGCAGCACAACAGGGGGCCCCTACGAGCAGTACTTC. This encodes CASSTTGGPYEQYF.

In its sample, this clone was seen a few times. The CDR3 DNA reads TGCGCCAGCAGCTTTACGGGACAGGGAGGCTATGGCTACACCTTC. This encodes CASSFTGQGGYGYTF. V usage is TRBV5-1 and J usage is TRBJ1-2; 9 bases are a match to TRBD1. The CDR3 runs to 15 residues. V was clipped by 2 bases and J by 4 bases; unmatched bases: 6. Germline V gives CDR1 SGHRS, CDR2 YFSETQ.

This clone occurred a few times. V is TRBV7-2 and J is TRBJ1-6; D may be TRBD1 (5 bases). Germline V gene lookup returns CDR1 SGHTA and CDR2 FQGNSA. The CDR3 is made up of 16 amino acids. V lost 2 bases and J 7 bases, leaving 15 bases between the germline ends. The CDR3: CASSLWLHSGNSPLHF. The CDR3, as DNA: TGTGCCAGCAGCTTATGGTTGCACTCAGGGAATTCACCCCTCCACTTT.

This clone was detected only once. This chain joins TRBV19 and TRBJ2-7, with 7 bases matching TRBD1. Per germline, CDR1 LNHDA and CDR2 SQIVND (reference sequence). J gave up 4 bases and V 5 bases, and 17 bases lay outside the gene matches. The CDR3 runs 17 residues. CDR3 protein: CASSPRRGGLYPYEQYF. In DNA form, the CDR3 reads TGTGCCAGTAGTCCCCGACGAGGGGGCTTATACCCTTACGAGCAGTACTTC. The variable domain in full, completed from reference TRBV19 and TRBJ2-7, reads DGGITQSPKYLFRKEGQNVTLSCEQNLNHDAMYWYRQDPGQGLRLIYYSQIVNDFQKGDIAEGYSVSREKKESFPLTVTSAQKNPTAFYLCASSPRRGGLYPYEQYFGPGTRLTVT.

V gene TRBV5-5 combines with J gene TRBJ1-1; D may be TRBD1 (5 bases). Germline assignment: CDR1 SGHKS and CDR2 YYEKEE (reference sequence). V was cut by 0 bases and J by 3 bases, with 9 bases left in between. The CDR3 sequence is 14 residues long. CDR3 sequence (DNA): TGTGCCAGCAGCTTGGTAGGGGCGTACACTGAAGCTTTCTTT. Translation: CASSLVGAYTEAFF. The variable domain in full, completed from reference TRBV5-5 and TRBJ1-1, reads DAGVTQSPTHLIKTRGQQVTLRCSPISGHKSVSWYQQVLGQGPQFIFQYYEKEERGRGNFPDRFSARQFPNYSSELNVNALLLGDSALYLCASSLVGAYTEAFFGQGTRLTVV.

CDR3 nucleotides: TGTGCCAGCACCCCGCGGGTCTCTGGGGCCAACGTCCTGACTTTC. This translates into CASTPRVSGANVLTF. The chain couples TRBV2 to TRBJ2-6; D is possibly TRBD2 (5 bases). V was trimmed by 7 bases and J by 0 bases, leaving 10 bases between them. The CDR3 is made up of 15 amino acids. Germline V lookup: CDR1 SNHLY, CDR2 FYNNEI.

The CDR3 nucleotides are TGTGCCATCAGTGAGCCGGCACAGGTCTCCTACGAGCAGTACTTC. This translates into CAISEPAQVSYEQYF. The J gene is TRBJ2-7, the V gene TRBV10-3; TRBD1 might be the D (5 bases). The germline gives CDR1 ENHRY, CDR2 SYGVKD. The CDR3 is 15 amino acids. V gave up 2 bases and J gave up 0 bases, with 11 bases separating them.

This clone occurred a few times. V usage is TRBV29-1 and J usage is TRBJ2-1; 10 bases align to TRBD1. This CDR3 comprises 13 residues. The ends lost 8 bases at V and 7 bases at J; junction bases unmatched: 8. The germline V gene has CDR1 SQVTM and CDR2 ANQGSEA. The CDR3 sequence: CSRTGGGGNEQFF. CDR3 coding DNA: TGCAGCCGGACAGGGGGAGGCGGGAATGAGCAGTTCTTC.

This chain links TRBV7-2 with TRBJ2-5; TRBD1 is a possible D gene (5 bases). Trimming pared 1 base from V and 5 bases from J, leaving 17 bases between. Germline V gene sequence: CDR1 SGHTA, CDR2 FQGNSA. This CDR3 is 16 amino acids long. The CDR3 bases are TGTGCCAGCAGCTTAGGGTTGAAGGGGTGGGGCGAGACCCAGTACTTC. This sequence encodes CASSLGLKGWGETQYF.